This T cell receptor (beta chain) originates from a study of regulatory T cells in long-lasting Graves disease. Time point noted: persistent/refractory GD, antithyroid drugs over 5 years with positive TRAb. PBMCs provided the RNA from which the TCR library was made. Graves' disease was diagnosed by American Thyroid Association guidelines. EDTA tubes received around 9.9 milliliters of collected peripheral blood. Building the TCR beta libraries relied on iRepertoire HTBI primers, and CDR3 regions underwent Arm-PCR. TCRdb re-called the multiplex PCR reads through MiXCR, storing one row per CDR3 protein. The sample holds about 430,000 distinct CDR3 sequences; over 20% are singletons and the top ten take 13% to 15%. Germline lookup yields CDR1 SGHVS and CDR2 FNYEAQ. The CDR3 contains 14 residues. The junction had 6 bases not matched to a gene; V was cut back by 5 bases and J by 5 bases. Ten or more counts support this clonotype.

This TCR was sampled from a female donor with Graves disease. The gene calls are TRBV7-6 and TRBJ2-7, with 10 nucleotides matching TRBD2. The source was peripheral blood mononuclear cells (PBMCs), collected when the disease was refractory, from a patient treated with antithyroid drugs. The CDR3 DNA follows: TGTGCCAGCAGCCGAGCTAGCGGGAGCCACGAGCAGTACTTC. This encodes CASSRASGSHEQYF. Full variable domain (outside the CDR3, taken from reference TRBV7-6 and TRBJ2-7): GAGVSQSPRYKVTKRGQDVALRCDPISGHVSLYWYRQALGQGPEFLTYFNYEAQQDKSGLPNDRFSAERPEGSISTLTIQRTEQRDSAMYRCASSRASGSHEQYFGPGTRLTVT.